The 10 T cell receptor beta chains below come from one sample, sequenced in a study of naive and memory T cell subsets. Two oligonucleotides, mixed equimolar, formed the beta constant-region primer covering TRBC1 and TRBC2. The ligated cDNA underwent four PCR rounds using SP2 and nested alpha and beta constant-region primers. TCRdb re-called the UMI-ligation and nested PCR reads through MiXCR, storing one row per CDR3 protein. Here the sample spans about 120,000 distinct CDR3 sequences, just over 35% being singletons. Material for sequencing was central memory CD4+ T cells from blood. Receptors were obtained from a human donor in good health.

The CDR3 here is CASSGTGTGYGEQYF. The CDR3, as DNA: TGTGCCAGCAGCGGGACCGGGACAGGGTACGGCGAGCAGTACTTC. The V call is TRBV16, the J call TRBJ2-7; TRBD1 aligns across 9 bases. CDR3 size: 15 residues. In germline, CDR1 is KGHSY, CDR2 FQNENV. The V segment lost 5 bases and the J segment 6 bases; nucleotides outside the gene matches: 11.

This clonotype turned up a few times. This chain connects TRBV7-2 to TRBJ2-1, with D possibly matching TRBD2 (5 bases). Deletions cut 1 base from V and 4 bases from J, with 8 bases between. Germline V gives CDR1 SGHTA, CDR2 FQGNSA. The CDR3 length is 14 residues. The CDR3 sequence: CASSLGSAYNEQFF. The CDR3 DNA follows: TGTGCCAGCAGCTTAGGTAGCGCGTACAATGAGCAGTTCTTC.

This chain joins TRBV6-2 or TRBV6-3 and TRBJ2-1, with D tentatively TRBD1 (5 bases). CDR1 is MNHEY and CDR2 is SVGEGT in the germline V gene. This CDR3 spans 12 amino acids. V lost 6 bases, J lost 9 bases, and 12 bases lay in between. The CDR3 here is CASSPSRAEQFF. The CDR3, as DNA: TGTGCCAGCAGCCCAAGCAGGGCTGAGCAGTTCTTC.

The chain recombines TRBV28 with TRBJ2-6; 8 bases are shared with TRBD2. CDR1 MDHEN and CDR2 SYDVKM come from the germline V gene. The CDR3 is 18 amino acids. The junction had 8 bases not matched to a gene; V was cut back by 3 bases and J by 1 base. In nucleotides, the CDR3 is TGTGCCAGCAGTTTGTCCAGCGGGAGAAGATCTGGGGCCAACGTCCTGACTTTC. Its translation: CASSLSSGRRSGANVLTF. Variable domain in full (rest from reference TRBV28 and TRBJ2-6): DVKVTQSSRYLVKRTGEKVFLECVQDMDHENMFWYRQDPGLGLRLIYFSYDVKMKEKGDIPEGYSVSREKKERFSLILESASTNQTSMYLCASSLSSGRRSGANVLTFGAGSRLTVL.

The chain carries TRBV7-2 and TRBJ2-3; no definite D call. Germline CDR1 is SGHTA and CDR2 is FQGNSA. The CDR3 totals 15 residues. With 2 bases removed from V and 0 bases from J, the gap between germline ends came to 9 bases. The CDR3 is CASSLKGLSTDTQYF. The CDR3, as DNA: TGTGCCAGCAGCTTAAAAGGGCTTAGCACAGATACGCAGTATTTT.

The J gene is TRBJ2-7, the V gene TRBV4-1; D ambiguous. V was cut by 0 bases and J by 3 bases, with 12 bases left in between. The CDR3 is made up of 15 amino acids. Germline loops: CDR1 MGHRA, CDR2 YSYEKL. The CDR3 protein is CASSQDEQTDYEQYF. The CDR3, as DNA: TGCGCCAGCAGCCAAGATGAGCAAACAGACTACGAGCAGTACTTC.

This chain links TRBV27 with TRBJ2-4, with D possibly matching TRBD1 (5 bases). V lost 5 bases, J lost 1 base, and 15 bases lay in between. The germline gives CDR1 MNHEY, CDR2 SMNVEV (reference sequence). This CDR3 has 16 amino acids. As DNA, the CDR3 is TGTGCCAGCAGTCGCTCAGGGATCTTTGCCAAAAACATTCAGTACTTC. Its protein is CASSRSGIFAKNIQYF.

Here the CDR3 DNA reads TGTGCCAGCAGTGCTACCTACACAGATACGCAGTATTTT. Amino acid sequence: CASSATYTDTQYF. The chain couples TRBV6-5 to TRBJ2-3, with D unresolved. The germline CDR1 and CDR2 sequences are MNHEY and SVGAGI. CDR3 size: 13 residues. V lost 5 bases and J lost 2, with 8 bases in between.

This clonotype was detected only a few times. In DNA form, the CDR3 reads TGTGCTAGCTCCGGGCAGTTCCTCTACGAGCAGTACTTC. It is translated as CASSGQFLYEQYF. V usage is TRBV12-5 and J usage is TRBJ2-7; D ambiguous. Germline CDR1 reads LGHNT; CDR2 reads FRNRAP. Trimming took off 9 bases at V and 3 bases at J, with 15 bases between the two ends. The CDR3 consists of 13 residues.

V and J are TRBV15 and TRBJ1-2; the match to TRBD1 covers 8 bases. Germline V lookup: CDR1 LNHNV, CDR2 YYDKDF (reference sequence). Losses at the gene ends were 5 bases for V and 6 bases for J; bases not matched to a gene: 11. CDR3 length equals 15 residues. The chain's CDR3 is CATSSRRAGGDGYTF. CDR3 DNA: TGTGCCACCAGCTCAAGGCGGGCAGGGGGCGATGGCTACACCTTC.